Below, 26 T cell receptor beta chains from the same sample are listed, as sequenced in a study of T-cell memory formation after mild COVID-19. TCRdb re-analysed the 5' RACE reads in MiXCR, keeping a single row per CDR3 protein. Of 35,000 to 45,000 distinct CDR3 sequences listed, roughly 6.6% were seen once; the top ten hold approximately 0.8%. Material: PBMCs or a T cell subset sorted from them (not recorded which). These TCRs come from an adult who had mild COVID-19 (a few samples of this study predate the infection). Cell type and time point are not known.

At least ten counts were recorded for this clonotype. The gene calls are TRBV12-3 or TRBV12-4 and TRBJ2-7; D is perhaps TRBD1 or TRBD2 (5 bases each). This CDR3 comprises 17 residues. V lost 6 bases to trimming and J lost 0 bases, with 21 bases between them. The chain's CDR3 is CASSPGTLGRFSYEQYF. As DNA, the CDR3 is TGTGCCAGCAGCCCCGGGACCCTGGGCCGCTTCTCCTACGAGCAGTACTTC.

This clonotype came up many times. V is TRBV18 and J is TRBJ2-7; 14 bases map to TRBD2. The CDR3 sequence is 16 residues long. Germline CDR1 and CDR2: KGHSH and LQKENI. Trimming cost V 4 bases and J 4 bases; bases outside gene matches: 6. In DNA, the CDR3 is TGTGCCAGCTCACTAGGGACTAGCGGGAGAAGTTACGAGCAGTACTTC. It translates to CASSLGTSGRSYEQYF.

This clonotype was recorded many times. The rearrangement uses TRBV6-5 and TRBJ2-2, with D unresolved. The CDR3 extends over 12 amino acids. Germline-derived CDR1 and CDR2 are MNHEY and SVGAGI. V lost 6 bases, J lost 0 bases, and 2 bases lay in between. Here the CDR3 reads CASRSNTGELFF. The CDR3 DNA reads TGTGCCAGCAGGTCGAACACCGGGGAGCTGTTTTTT.

This chain uses TRBV19 with TRBJ2-1; 11 bases map to TRBD2. CDR3 length equals 15 residues. The J segment lost 6 bases and the V segment lost 6 bases, leaving 7 bases of the junction unmatched. Germline CDR1 and CDR2: LNHDA and SQIVND (reference sequence). DNA for the CDR3: TGTGCCAGTAGCAGAGGGACTAGCGGCCTCAATGAGCAGTTCTTC. Protein: CASSRGTSGLNEQFF.

This sequence joins TRBV6-1 and TRBJ2-3, with D perhaps TRBD1 or TRBD2 (7 bases each). The CDR3 has 14 amino acids. The V end was cut by 7 bases, the J end by 6 bases, with 17 bases between. Germline CDR1 reads MNHNS; CDR2 reads SASEGT. The CDR3 DNA is TGTGCCAGCAACCCCAGGCAGGGGGGGGATACGCAGTATTTT. This translates into CASNPRQGGDTQYF.

The chain joins TRBV6-4 to TRBJ2-2; 9 bases are a match to TRBD1. Germline V gene data show CDR1 as MRHNA and CDR2 as SNTAGT. The V gene end was trimmed by 5 bases and the J gene end by 4 bases; junction bases not matched to a gene: 5. The length of the CDR3 is 15 residues. DNA for the CDR3: TGTGCCAGCAGTACCGGACAGGGGTCCACCGGGGAGCTGTTTTTT. Residues: CASSTGQGSTGELFF.

A few counts support this clonotype. The chain uses TRBV24-1 and TRBJ1-5; D unclear. The CDR3 totals 12 residues. V gave up 9 bases and J gave up 2 bases, with 7 bases separating them. Germline V CDR1 and CDR2: KGHDR, SFDVKD. CDR3 nucleotides: TGTGCCACCGGAGTGGGCAATCAGCCCCAGCATTTT. Translation gives CATGVGNQPQHF.

The table lists this clonotype with many counts. This chain joins TRBV12-3 or TRBV12-4 and TRBJ2-1; 8 bases are shared with TRBD1. This CDR3 is built from 15 residues. V shed 7 bases, J shed 5 bases, and the junction held 10 bases outside the gene matches. CDR3: CASTYLGTGHNEQFF. The CDR3 DNA sequence: TGTGCCAGCACCTACCTTGGGACAGGCCACAATGAGCAGTTCTTC.

This clonotype was detected once. The chain recombines TRBV12-3 or TRBV12-4 with TRBJ2-7; 8 bases are a match to TRBD2. V shed 2 bases, J shed 6 bases, and the junction held 6 bases outside the gene matches. This CDR3 comprises 14 residues. The CDR3, as DNA: TGTGCCAGCAGTTTAAGCAGCGGGAGTGTCGAGCAGTACTTC. As protein: CASSLSSGSVEQYF.

This clonotype occurred many times. The chain joins TRBV7-2 to TRBJ2-3, with D unresolved. Germline values: CDR1 SGHTA, CDR2 FQGNSA. Trimming cost V 5 bases and J 5 bases, with 11 bases left between them. CDR3 length: 13 residues. The CDR3 DNA sequence: TGTGCCAGCAGCGTTCCTTGGCTAGATACGCAGTATTTT. Translation: CASSVPWLDTQYF.

This clonotype was observed a few times. In DNA, the CDR3 is TGTGCCAGCAGCTTCGACAGGAGGGAAGCTGAAGCTTTCTTT. Amino acids: CASSFDRREAEAFF. The rearrangement links TRBV11-3 to TRBJ1-1, with a tentative D call TRBD1 (6 bases). The CDR3 extends over 14 amino acids. Trimming removed 3 bases at V and 6 bases at J, with 14 bases between. Germline lookup yields CDR1 SGHNT and CDR2 YENEEA. Looking up the rest from reference TRBV11-3 and TRBJ1-1 gives the full variable domain: EAGVVQSPRYKIIEKKQPVAFWCNPISGHNTLYWYLQNLGQGPELLIRYENEEAVDDSQLPKDRFSAERLKGVDSTLKIQPAELGDSAVYLCASSFDRREAEAFFGQGTRLTVV.

This clonotype turned up a few times. This chain connects TRBV11-2 to TRBJ1-3; perhaps TRBD1 as D (5 bases). The CDR3 runs 14 residues. CDR1 and CDR2 (germline): SGHAT, FQNNGV. Deletions cut 3 bases from V and 5 bases from J, with 11 bases between. The CDR3 coding sequence is TGTGCCAGCAGCTTCCAGGGTATCAGAAACACCATATATTTT. This translates into CASSFQGIRNTIYF.

This chain links TRBV5-1 with TRBJ2-3; 7 bases line up with TRBD1. This CDR3 is 15 amino acids long. Trimming took 0 bases from V and 0 from J; bases not matched to a gene: 1. Germline CDR1 SGHRS, CDR2 YFSETQ. The CDR3 nucleotides are TGCGCCAGCAGCTTGGCGGGACAGAGCACAGATACGCAGTATTTT. Amino acid sequence: CASSLAGQSTDTQYF.

J is TRBJ2-1 and V is TRBV12-3 or TRBV12-4; 8 positions match TRBD1. The CDR3 is made up of 14 amino acids. V gave up 5 bases and J gave up 4 bases; unmatched junction bases: 4. CDR3 residues: CASSNGQGYNEQFF. CDR3 sequence (DNA): TGTGCCAGCAGTAACGGACAGGGTTACAATGAGCAGTTCTTC.

This clonotype turned up a few times. This chain links TRBV19 with TRBJ1-1; D not resolved. The ends were cut back, 7 bases at V and 0 bases at J, with 15 bases in the middle. The CDR3 has 15 amino acids. The V gene's germline CDR1 is LNHDA and CDR2 SQIVND (reference sequence). The CDR3 DNA is TGTGCCAGTACTTACCTTGCCCCTATGAACACTGAAGCTTTCTTT. It specifies CASTYLAPMNTEAFF.

In this sample, this clonotype turned up many times. This chain links TRBV25-1 with TRBJ2-1; 10 bases agree with TRBD2. Per the germline V gene, CDR1 is MGHDK and CDR2 is SYGVNS. With 2 bases clipped from V and 7 bases from J, the junction kept 17 bases outside the gene matches. This CDR3 comprises 19 residues. The CDR3 reads CASSERFSGRPLLVNEQFF. CDR3 in DNA: TGTGCCAGCAGTGAACGATTTAGCGGGAGGCCCCTATTAGTAAATGAGCAGTTCTTC. Filled out from reference TRBV25-1 and TRBJ2-1, the complete variable domain reads EADIYQTPRYLVIGTGKKITLECSQTMGHDKMYWYQQDPGMELHLIHYSYGVNSTEKGDLSSESTVSRIRTEHFPLTLESARPSHTSQYLCASSERFSGRPLLVNEQFFGPGTRLTVL.

The J gene is TRBJ1-3, the V gene TRBV19; 10 bases map to TRBD1. Per the germline V gene, CDR1 is LNHDA and CDR2 is SQIVND (reference sequence). The ends lost 4 bases at V and 0 bases at J; junction bases unmatched: 6. The length of the CDR3 is 17 residues. The CDR3 DNA follows: TGTGCCAGTAGTAGACAGGGGGCCCTTCTCTCTGGAAACACCATATATTTT. Its protein product is CASSRQGALLSGNTIYF.

This clonotype has ten or more counts. The chain uses TRBV24-1 and TRBJ2-3; weak D call: TRBD1 (5 bases). Germline-derived CDR1 and CDR2 are KGHDR and SFDVKD. This CDR3 contains 12 residues. V lost 4 bases, J lost 6 bases, and 7 bases lay in between. CDR3 sequence: CATSEAGDTQYF. The CDR3 region has the DNA TGTGCCACCAGTGAAGCAGGGGATACGCAGTATTTT.

This clonotype was detected many times. The gene calls are TRBV3-1 and TRBJ1-4; D is unresolved. Germline V CDR1 and CDR2: LGHDT, YNNKEL (reference sequence). Trimming removed 1 base from V and 7 bases from J, with 4 bases in between. The CDR3 extends over 12 amino acids. The CDR3, as DNA: TGTGCCAGCAGCCAAGTAGGTGAAAAACTGTTTTTT. It yields the protein CASSQVGEKLFF.

This clonotype was counted at least ten times. This sequence joins TRBV6-5 and TRBJ2-1; TRBD1 matches at 7 bases. The junction had 3 bases not matched to a gene; V was cut back by 2 bases and J by 5 bases. The germline V gene encodes CDR1 MNHEY and CDR2 SVGAGI. The CDR3 spans 14 residues. Written as DNA, the CDR3 is TGTGCCAGCAGTTACGACAGGGTCCACAATGAGCAGTTCTTC. The encoded protein is CASSYDRVHNEQFF.

In its sample, this clonotype was seen many times. The chain recombines TRBV6-2 or TRBV6-3 with TRBJ2-3; 8 nucleotides align to TRBD2. The V gene end was trimmed by 6 bases and the J gene end by 5 bases; junction bases not matched to a gene: 10. CDR1 is MNHEY and CDR2 is SVGEGT in the germline V gene. This CDR3 region has 15 residues. CDR3 nucleotide sequence: TGTGCCAGCAGCACCGTGAGCGGGGGAAGAGATACGCAGTATTTT. It specifies CASSTVSGGRDTQYF.

CDR3 sequence (DNA): TGTGCCAGCAGGAAGCTAGCGGGGGTAATGAATGAGCAGTTCTTC. Its protein is CASRKLAGVMNEQFF. The J gene is TRBJ2-1, the V gene TRBV6-5, with 10 bases that match TRBD2. This CDR3 has 15 amino acids. V lost 6 bases to trimming and J lost 7 bases; unmatched junction nucleotides: 9. In germline, CDR1 is MNHEY, CDR2 SVGAGI.

This clonotype was counted at least ten times. V usage is TRBV21-1 and J usage is TRBJ2-1. TRBV21-1 has pseudogene status. CDR3 length: 15 residues. DNA for the CDR3: TGTGCCAGCAGCAAATTTCCTAAAGTGGCCAATGAGCAGTTCTTC. Protein sequence: CASSKFPKVANEQFF.

This chain links TRBV12-3 or TRBV12-4 with TRBJ1-6, with 8 bases that match TRBD1. V was pared by 3 bases and J by 7 bases, with 2 bases of the junction left unmatched. This CDR3 is 14 amino acids long. The CDR3 loop is CASSFGTGNSPLHF. CDR3 sequence (DNA): TGTGCCAGCAGTTTCGGGACAGGAAATTCACCCCTCCACTTT.

This clonotype was recorded a few times. The CDR3 region is CASSKFMGRREETQYF. CDR3 coding DNA: TGTGCCAGCTCCAAATTTATGGGGAGACGGGAAGAGACCCAGTACTTC. The rearrangement uses TRBV18 and TRBJ2-5; D perhaps matches TRBD2 (5 bases). The germline V gene has CDR1 KGHSH and CDR2 LQKENI. CDR3 length: 16 residues. V gave up 6 bases and J gave up 3 bases, with 20 bases separating them.

In its sample, this clonotype was seen many times. The rearrangement joins TRBV7-9 to TRBJ2-3, with D uncertain. V shed 1 base and J shed 1 base, with 3 bases lying between them. Germline assignment: CDR1 SEHNR and CDR2 FQNEAQ (reference sequence). The CDR3 is made up of 13 amino acids. CDR3 protein: CASSLVRTDTQYF. CDR3 bases: TGTGCCAGCAGCTTAGTCCGCACAGATACGCAGTATTTT.